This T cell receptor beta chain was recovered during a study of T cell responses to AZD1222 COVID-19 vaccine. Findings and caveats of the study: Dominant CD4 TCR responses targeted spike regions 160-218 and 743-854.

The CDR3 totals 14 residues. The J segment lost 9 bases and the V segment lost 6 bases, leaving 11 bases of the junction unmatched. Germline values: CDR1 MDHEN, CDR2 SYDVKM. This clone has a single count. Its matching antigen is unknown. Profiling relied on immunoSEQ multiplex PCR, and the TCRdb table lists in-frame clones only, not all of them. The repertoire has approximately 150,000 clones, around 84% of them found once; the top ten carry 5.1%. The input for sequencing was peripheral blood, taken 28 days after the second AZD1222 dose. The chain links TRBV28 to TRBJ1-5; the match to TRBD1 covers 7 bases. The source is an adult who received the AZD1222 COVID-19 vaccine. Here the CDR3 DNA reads TGTGCCAGCAGCCTCAGGGGGGGAATCAGGCCCCAGCATTTT. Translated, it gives CASSLRGGIRPQHF.